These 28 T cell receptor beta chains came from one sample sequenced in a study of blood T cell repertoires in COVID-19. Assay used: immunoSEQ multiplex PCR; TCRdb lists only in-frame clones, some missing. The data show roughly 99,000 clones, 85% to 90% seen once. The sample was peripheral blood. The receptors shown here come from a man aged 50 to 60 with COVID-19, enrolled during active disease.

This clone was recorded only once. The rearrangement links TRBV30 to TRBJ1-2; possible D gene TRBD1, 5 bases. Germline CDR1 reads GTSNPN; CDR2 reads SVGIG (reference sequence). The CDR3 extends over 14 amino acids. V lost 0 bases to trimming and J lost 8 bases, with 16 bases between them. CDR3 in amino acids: CAWSVVSGIGGYTF. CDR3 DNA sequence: TGTGCCTGGAGTGTAGTGTCAGGGATAGGCGGCTACACCTTC.

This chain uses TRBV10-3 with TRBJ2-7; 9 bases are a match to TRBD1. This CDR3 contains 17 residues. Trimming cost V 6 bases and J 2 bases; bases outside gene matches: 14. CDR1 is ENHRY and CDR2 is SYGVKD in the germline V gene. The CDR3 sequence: CAISGPGTGLKPYEQYF. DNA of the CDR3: TGTGCCATCAGCGGTCCCGGGACAGGGTTGAAGCCCTACGAGCAGTACTTC.

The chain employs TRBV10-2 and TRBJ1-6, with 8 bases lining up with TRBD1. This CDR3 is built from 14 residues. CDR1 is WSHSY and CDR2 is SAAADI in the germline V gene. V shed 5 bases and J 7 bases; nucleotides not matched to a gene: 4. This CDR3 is CASSLDRANSPLHF. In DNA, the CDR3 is TGCGCCAGCAGTCTGGACAGGGCCAATTCACCCCTCCACTTT.

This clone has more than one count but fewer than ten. As DNA, the CDR3 is TGTGCCACCAGTGATTCCCTTGATAATTCACCCCTCCACTTT. Its translation: CATSDSLDNSPLHF. V is TRBV24-1 and J is TRBJ1-6, with D hard to call. This CDR3 comprises 14 residues. Looked up from germline, CDR1 is KGHDR and CDR2 is SFDVKD. V lost 2 bases and J 5 bases, leaving 6 bases between the germline ends.

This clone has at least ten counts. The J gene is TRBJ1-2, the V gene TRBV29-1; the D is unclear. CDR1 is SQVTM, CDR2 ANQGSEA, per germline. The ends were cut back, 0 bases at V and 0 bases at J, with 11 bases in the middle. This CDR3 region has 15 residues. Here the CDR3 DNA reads TGCAGCGTTGAAGAGGTTTCGGGGTCTAACTATGGCTACACCTTC. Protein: CSVEEVSGSNYGYTF.

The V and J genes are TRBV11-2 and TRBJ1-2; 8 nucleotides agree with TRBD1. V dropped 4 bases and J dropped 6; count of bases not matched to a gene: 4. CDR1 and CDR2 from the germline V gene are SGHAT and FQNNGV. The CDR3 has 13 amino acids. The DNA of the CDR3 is TGTGCCAGCAGCTGGACAGGGTTCGATGGCTACACCTTC. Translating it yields CASSWTGFDGYTF.

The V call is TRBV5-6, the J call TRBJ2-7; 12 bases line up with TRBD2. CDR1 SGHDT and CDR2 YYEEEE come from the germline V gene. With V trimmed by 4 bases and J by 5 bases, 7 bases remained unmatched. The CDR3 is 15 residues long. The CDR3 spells CASSRTSGGINEQYF. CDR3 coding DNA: TGTGCCAGCAGCAGAACTAGCGGGGGGATCAACGAGCAGTACTTC.

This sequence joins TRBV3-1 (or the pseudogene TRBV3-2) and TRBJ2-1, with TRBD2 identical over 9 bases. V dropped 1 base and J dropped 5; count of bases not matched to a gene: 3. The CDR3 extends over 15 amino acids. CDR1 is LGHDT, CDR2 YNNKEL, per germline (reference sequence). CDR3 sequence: CASSQGLAANNEQFF. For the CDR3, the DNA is TGTGCCAGCAGCCAAGGACTAGCGGCTAACAATGAGCAGTTCTTC.

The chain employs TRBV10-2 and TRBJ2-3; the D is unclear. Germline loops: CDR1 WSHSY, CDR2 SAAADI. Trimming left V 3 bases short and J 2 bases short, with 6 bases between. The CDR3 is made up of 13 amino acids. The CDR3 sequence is CASSDPITDTQYF. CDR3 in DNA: TGCGCCAGCAGTGATCCCATCACAGATACGCAGTATTTT.

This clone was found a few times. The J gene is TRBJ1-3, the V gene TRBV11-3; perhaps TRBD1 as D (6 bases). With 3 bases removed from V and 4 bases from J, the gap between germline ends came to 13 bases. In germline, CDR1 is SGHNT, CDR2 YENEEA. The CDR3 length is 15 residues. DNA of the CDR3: TGTGCCAGCAGCTTTAGGGACAACTCAGGAAACACCATATATTTT. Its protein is CASSFRDNSGNTIYF.

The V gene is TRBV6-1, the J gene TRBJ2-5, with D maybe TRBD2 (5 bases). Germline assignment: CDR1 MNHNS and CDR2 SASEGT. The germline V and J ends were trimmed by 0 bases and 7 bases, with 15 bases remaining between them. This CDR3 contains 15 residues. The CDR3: CASSEAVGVLGTQYF. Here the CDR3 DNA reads TGTGCCAGCAGTGAAGCGGTCGGGGTTCTCGGGACCCAGTACTTC.

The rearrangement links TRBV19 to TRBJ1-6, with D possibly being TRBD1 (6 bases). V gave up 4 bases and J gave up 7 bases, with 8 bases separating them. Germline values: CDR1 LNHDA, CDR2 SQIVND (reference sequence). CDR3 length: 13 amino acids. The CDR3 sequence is CASSTGDNSPLHF. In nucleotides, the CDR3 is TGTGCCAGTAGTACAGGGGACAATTCACCCCTCCACTTT.

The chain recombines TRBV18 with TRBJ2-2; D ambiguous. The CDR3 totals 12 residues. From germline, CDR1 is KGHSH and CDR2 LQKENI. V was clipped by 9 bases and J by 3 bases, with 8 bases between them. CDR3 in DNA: TGTGCCAGTATGTCGTACACCGGGGAGCTGTTTTTT. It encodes CASMSYTGELFF.

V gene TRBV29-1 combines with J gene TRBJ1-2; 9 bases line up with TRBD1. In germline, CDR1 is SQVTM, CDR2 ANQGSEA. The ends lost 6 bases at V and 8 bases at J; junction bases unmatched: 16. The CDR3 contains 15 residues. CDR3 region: CSVAQQGAQGRGYTF. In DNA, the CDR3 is TGCAGCGTCGCCCAACAGGGGGCACAGGGGAGGGGCTACACCTTC.

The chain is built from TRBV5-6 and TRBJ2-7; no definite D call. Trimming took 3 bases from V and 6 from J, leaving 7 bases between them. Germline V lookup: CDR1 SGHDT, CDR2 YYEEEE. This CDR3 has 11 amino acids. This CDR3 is CASSYTSEQYF. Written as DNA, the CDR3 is TGTGCCAGCAGCTATACGAGCGAGCAGTACTTC. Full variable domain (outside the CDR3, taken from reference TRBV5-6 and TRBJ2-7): DAGVTQSPTHLIKTRGQQVTLRCSPKSGHDTVSWYQQALGQGPQFIFQYYEEEERQRGNFPDRFSGHQFPNYSSELNVNALLLGDSALYLCASSYTSEQYFGPGTRLTVT.

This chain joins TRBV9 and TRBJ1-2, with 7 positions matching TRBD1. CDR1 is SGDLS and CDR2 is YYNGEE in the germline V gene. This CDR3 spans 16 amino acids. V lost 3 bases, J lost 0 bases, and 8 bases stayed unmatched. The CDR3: CASSATTGTANYGYTF. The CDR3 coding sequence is TGTGCCAGCAGCGCGACGACAGGGACCGCTAACTATGGCTACACCTTC.

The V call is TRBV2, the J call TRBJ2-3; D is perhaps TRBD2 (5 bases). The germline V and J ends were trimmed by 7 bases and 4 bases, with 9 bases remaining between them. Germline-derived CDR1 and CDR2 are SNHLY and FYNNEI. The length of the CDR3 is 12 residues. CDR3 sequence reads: CASNLASDTQYF. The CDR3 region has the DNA TGTGCCAGCAACCTAGCTTCAGATACGCAGTATTTT. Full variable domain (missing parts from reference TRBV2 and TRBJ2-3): EPEVTQTPSHQVTQMGQEVILRCVPISNHLYFYWYRQILGQKVEFLVSFYNNEISEKSEIFDDQFSVERPDGSNFTLKIRSTKLEDSAMYFCASNLASDTQYFGPGTRLTVL.

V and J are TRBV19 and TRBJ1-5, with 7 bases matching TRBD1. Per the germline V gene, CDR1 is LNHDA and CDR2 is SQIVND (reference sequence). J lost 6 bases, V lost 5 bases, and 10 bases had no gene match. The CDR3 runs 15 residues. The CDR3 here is CASSPHRQGGQPQHF. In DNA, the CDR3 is TGTGCCAGTAGTCCGCATCGACAGGGCGGTCAGCCCCAGCATTTT.

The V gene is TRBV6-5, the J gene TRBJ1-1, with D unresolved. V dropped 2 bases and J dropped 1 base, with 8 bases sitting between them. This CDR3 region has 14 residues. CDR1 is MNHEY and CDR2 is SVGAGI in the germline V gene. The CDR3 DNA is TGTGCCAGCAGTTACCGGGGAGAGAACACTGAAGCTTTCTTT. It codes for CASSYRGENTEAFF.

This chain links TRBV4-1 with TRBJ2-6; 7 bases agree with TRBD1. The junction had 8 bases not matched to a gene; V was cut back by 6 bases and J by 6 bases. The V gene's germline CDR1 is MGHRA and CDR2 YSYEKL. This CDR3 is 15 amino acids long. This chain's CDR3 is CASRPGQPLANVLTF. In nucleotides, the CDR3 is TGCGCCAGCAGACCGGGACAGCCTCTGGCCAACGTCCTGACTTTC.

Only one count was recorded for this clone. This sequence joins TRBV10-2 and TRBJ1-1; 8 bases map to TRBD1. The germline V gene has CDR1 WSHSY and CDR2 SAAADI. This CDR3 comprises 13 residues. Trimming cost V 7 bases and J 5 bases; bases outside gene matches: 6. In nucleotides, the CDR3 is TGCGCCAGCACAGCTCAGGGGGCGACTGAAGCTTTCTTT. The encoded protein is CASTAQGATEAFF.

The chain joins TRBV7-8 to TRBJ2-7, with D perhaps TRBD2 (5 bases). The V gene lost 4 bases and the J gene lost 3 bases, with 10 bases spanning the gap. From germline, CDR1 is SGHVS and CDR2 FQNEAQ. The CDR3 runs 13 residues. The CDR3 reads CASSSGVGYEQYF. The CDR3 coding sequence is TGTGCCAGCAGCTCCGGGGTTGGCTACGAGCAGTACTTC.

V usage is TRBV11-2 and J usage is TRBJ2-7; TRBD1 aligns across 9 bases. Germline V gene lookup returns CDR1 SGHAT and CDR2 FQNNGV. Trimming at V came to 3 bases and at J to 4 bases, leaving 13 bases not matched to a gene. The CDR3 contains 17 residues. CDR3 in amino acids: CASSFSDTGTGIYEQYF. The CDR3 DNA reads TGTGCCAGCAGCTTTAGCGATACCGGGACAGGGATTTACGAGCAGTACTTC.

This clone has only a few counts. The CDR3 DNA reads as TGTGCCAGCCCCAGACTAGCGGGGGACTCGGATACGCAGTATTTT. This sequence encodes CASPRLAGDSDTQYF. The J gene is TRBJ2-3, the V gene TRBV2, with 12 positions matching TRBD2. This CDR3 contains 15 residues. After removal of 8 bases from V and 6 bases from J, the junction contained 9 bases not matched to a gene. Looked up from germline, CDR1 is SNHLY and CDR2 is FYNNEI.

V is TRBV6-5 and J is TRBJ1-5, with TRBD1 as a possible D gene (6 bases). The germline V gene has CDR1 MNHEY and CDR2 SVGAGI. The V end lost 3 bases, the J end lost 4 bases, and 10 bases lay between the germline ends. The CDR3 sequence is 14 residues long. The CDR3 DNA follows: TGTGCCAGCAGTTATGGACAGACAAATCAGCCCCAGCATTTT. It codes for CASSYGQTNQPQHF.

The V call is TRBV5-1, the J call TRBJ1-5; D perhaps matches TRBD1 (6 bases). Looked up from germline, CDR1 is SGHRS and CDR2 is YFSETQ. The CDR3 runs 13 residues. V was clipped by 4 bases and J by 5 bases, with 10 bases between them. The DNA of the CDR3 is TGCGCCAGCAGCGAGGACAGATATCAGCCCCAGCATTTT. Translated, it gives CASSEDRYQPQHF.

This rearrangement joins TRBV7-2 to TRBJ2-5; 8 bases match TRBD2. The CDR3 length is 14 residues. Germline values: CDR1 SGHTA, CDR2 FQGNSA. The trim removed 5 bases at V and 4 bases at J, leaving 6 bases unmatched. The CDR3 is CASSEFGRGETQYF. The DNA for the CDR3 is TGTGCCAGCAGCGAATTCGGGAGGGGAGAGACCCAGTACTTC.

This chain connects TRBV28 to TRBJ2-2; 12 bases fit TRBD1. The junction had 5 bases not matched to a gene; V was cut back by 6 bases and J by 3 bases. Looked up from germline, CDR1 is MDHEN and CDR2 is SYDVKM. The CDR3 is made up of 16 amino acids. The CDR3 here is CASRPGQGAYTGELFF. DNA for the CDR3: TGTGCCAGCAGGCCGGGACAGGGGGCGTACACCGGGGAGCTGTTTTTT.